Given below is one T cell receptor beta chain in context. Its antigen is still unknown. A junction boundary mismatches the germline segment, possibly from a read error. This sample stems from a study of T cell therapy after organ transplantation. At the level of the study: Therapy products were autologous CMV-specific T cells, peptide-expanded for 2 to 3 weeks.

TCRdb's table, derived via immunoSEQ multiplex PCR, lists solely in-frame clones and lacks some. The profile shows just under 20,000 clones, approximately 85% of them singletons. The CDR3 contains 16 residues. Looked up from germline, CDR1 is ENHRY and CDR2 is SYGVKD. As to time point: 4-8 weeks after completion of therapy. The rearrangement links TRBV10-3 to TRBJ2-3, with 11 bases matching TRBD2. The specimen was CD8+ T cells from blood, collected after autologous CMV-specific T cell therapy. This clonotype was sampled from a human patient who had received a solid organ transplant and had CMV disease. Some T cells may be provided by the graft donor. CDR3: CAIRESSGGITDTQYF. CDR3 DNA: TGTGCCATCAGGGAGTCTAGCGGGGGGATCACAGATACGCAGTATTTT.